The present TCR beta chain was sequenced within a study of blood T cells in healthy people across ages. The donors, healthy Caucasians from Russia, were aged about 6 to 100. Next came a second PCR, run for roughly 7 to 12 cycles, which used a sample-barcoded 5' primer along with a J-beta primer mix. MiXCR, run by TCRdb on the 5' RACE reads, gives a single entry per CDR3 protein. The sample holds approximately 780,000 distinct CDR3 sequences, more than 25% seen once. Germline CDR1 is DFQATT and CDR2 is SNEGSKA (reference sequence). The CDR3 sequence is 13 residues long. The V segment lost 6 bases and the J segment 0 bases; nucleotides outside the gene matches: 4. The sample holds many counts of this clonotype. Its matching antigen is unknown. Points from the study as a whole: Researchers report that TCR beta diversity correlated strongly with naive T cell percentage. Bulk PBMC profiling left naive and antigen-experienced comparisons inconclusive.

These data also formed part of another study, on T cells of mothers and their children.

This chain uses TRBV20-1 with TRBJ1-2, with TRBD1 identical over 7 bases. This TCR derives from a boy between 10 and 17 years old in good health. Sequencing was done on a sample of blood. This chain's CDR3 is CSARDSSNYGYTF. CDR3 nucleotide sequence: TGCAGTGCCAGGGACAGCTCTAACTATGGCTACACCTTC.